The 25 T cell receptor beta chains below come from one sample, sequenced in a study of blood T cells in healthy people across ages. The second PCR ran about 6 to 12 cycles with a sample-barcoded 5' primer and J-beta primers. MiXCR, run by TCRdb on the 5' RACE reads, gives a single entry per CDR3 protein. The sample holds approximately 670,000 distinct CDR3 sequences, 40% to 45% seen once. Sequencing used blood. These receptors were collected from an elderly man in good health.

As for this clonotype: A much larger clone differs from this one at a single base, so this may be a read error. This chain joins TRBV6-2 or TRBV6-3 and TRBJ2-1; 7 nucleotides match TRBD2. The CDR3 consists of 12 residues. Germline V gene data show CDR1 as MNHEY and CDR2 as SVGEGT. The DNA for the CDR3 is TGTGCCAGCAAGAGGGACTACGATGAGCAGTTCTTC. Translation: CASKRDYDEQFF.

V gene TRBV7-3 combines with J gene TRBJ1-6; maybe TRBD1 (5 bases). CDR3 length: 14 amino acids. V was clipped by 2 bases and J by 9 bases, with 11 bases between them. The germline V gene encodes CDR1 SGHTA and CDR2 FQGTGA. The chain's CDR3 is CASSLQGEGSPLHF. Here the CDR3 DNA reads TGTGCCAGCAGCTTACAGGGAGAGGGTTCACCCCTCCACTTT.

This clonotype was counted at least ten times. The chain recombines TRBV27 with TRBJ2-6; D is ambiguous. From germline, CDR1 is MNHEY and CDR2 SMNVEV (reference sequence). V was shortened by 4 bases and J by 0 bases, with 7 bases between the two germline ends. The CDR3 is made up of 15 amino acids. CDR3 sequence: CASSSFYSGANVLTF. CDR3 coding DNA: TGTGCCAGCAGTTCCTTCTACTCTGGGGCCAACGTCCTGACTTTC.

Only a few counts were recorded for this clonotype. V usage is TRBV29-1 and J usage is TRBJ2-5; perhaps TRBD2 as D (6 bases). V was trimmed by 0 bases and J by 5 bases, leaving 13 bases between them. CDR1 SQVTM and CDR2 ANQGSEA come from the germline V gene. The CDR3 is made up of 14 amino acids. CDR3 in DNA: TGCAGCGTTGAAGATCGCGCGGGACGCGAGACCCAGTACTTC. Its translation: CSVEDRAGRETQYF.

This clonotype has ten or more counts. The rearrangement joins TRBV7-3 to TRBJ2-5; tentatively, D is TRBD1 or TRBD2 (5 bases each). The germline V and J ends were trimmed by 5 bases and 11 bases, with 18 bases remaining between them. This CDR3 is built from 13 residues. Germline values: CDR1 SGHTA, CDR2 FQGTGA. The CDR3 loop is CASSRDGFTEQYF. DNA for the CDR3: TGTGCCAGCAGCCGGGACGGATTTACGGAGCAGTACTTC.

Concerning this clonotype: It may be a read error: a sequence one base away is much more abundant. This chain links TRBV7-2 with TRBJ2-7; 9 nucleotides line up with TRBD1. The length of the CDR3 is 19 residues. Germline lookup yields CDR1 SGHTA and CDR2 FQGNSA. Germline trimming cut 6 bases from V and 0 bases from J; bases unmatched to any gene: 18. CDR3 sequence reads: CASRQHRGRAGGHSYEQYF. In nucleotides, the CDR3 is TGTGCCAGCAGACAACACAGGGGGCGCGCCGGGGGACACTCCTACGAGCAGTACTTC.

The chain is built from TRBV6-1 and TRBJ2-5; the match to TRBD1 covers 9 bases. This CDR3 comprises 14 residues. Looked up from germline, CDR1 is MNHNS and CDR2 is SASEGT. After removal of 6 bases from V and 3 bases from J, the junction contained 5 bases not matched to a gene. The CDR3 region has the DNA TGTGCCAGCAGAGAGCGGGACAGGGAAGAGACCCAGTACTTC. Residues: CASRERDREETQYF.

The rearrangement links TRBV9 to TRBJ2-7; TRBD1 aligns across 7 bases. V gave up 0 bases and J gave up 5 bases; unmatched junction bases: 5. The CDR3 is made up of 14 amino acids. Germline V gene lookup returns CDR1 SGDLS and CDR2 YYNGEE. DNA of the CDR3: TGTGCCAGCAGCGTAGGGGACAGTCTTAACGAGCAGTACTTC. It encodes CASSVGDSLNEQYF.

In this sample, this clonotype turned up a few times. The V call is TRBV6-2 or TRBV6-3, the J call TRBJ2-1; 8 bases match TRBD1. Germline trimming cut 9 bases from V and 8 bases from J; bases unmatched to any gene: 6. The length of the CDR3 is 12 residues. CDR1 is MNHEY and CDR2 is SVGEGT in the germline V gene. CDR3 in DNA: TGTGCCAGTGGACAGGGTAGGGATGAGCAGTTCTTC. This sequence encodes CASGQGRDEQFF.

The rearrangement uses TRBV20-1 and TRBJ2-4, with unresolved D. There are 13 residues in the CDR3. V lost 4 bases and J lost 0, with 7 bases in between. Germline loops: CDR1 DFQATT, CDR2 SNEGSKA (reference sequence). Here the CDR3 DNA reads TGCAGTGCTAATTACAAAGCCAAAAACATTCAGTACTTC. This sequence encodes CSANYKAKNIQYF.

A note on this clonotype: One end of the junction does not line up with germline, which may come from a read error. The rearrangement links TRBV9 to TRBJ2-1, with D possibly TRBD2 on 6 matching bases. This CDR3 has 14 residues. Germline V gene sequence: CDR1 SGDLS, CDR2 YYNGEE. The CDR3: CVSSVVLASDEQFF. The CDR3 DNA reads as TGTGTCAGCAGCGTAGTGTTAGCTAGCGATGAGCAGTTCTTC.

This sequence joins TRBV4-2 and TRBJ2-3; 13 positions agree with TRBD2. Germline CDR1 and CDR2: LGHNA and YNFKEQ. CDR3 length: 16 residues. V shed 1 base, J shed 3 bases, and the junction held 1 base outside the gene matches. CDR3 in DNA: TGTGCCAGCAGCCAAGGGACTAGCGGGGGAACAGATACGCAGTATTTT. Its translation: CASSQGTSGGTDTQYF.

This clonotype appeared a few times. V and J are TRBV6-2 or TRBV6-3 and TRBJ1-2; D is uncertain. There are 15 residues in the CDR3. V was shortened by 6 bases and J by 0 bases, with 14 bases between the two germline ends. Germline CDR1 and CDR2: MNHEY and SVGEGT. The CDR3 nucleotides read TGTGCCAGCAGACCGGACCCCGGAGCTAACTATGGCTACACCTTC. Translated, it gives CASRPDPGANYGYTF.

This chain links TRBV4-3 with TRBJ1-4, with TRBD1 identical over 10 bases. The CDR3 covers 15 residues. Germline CDR1 LGHNA, CDR2 YSLEER. The trim removed 1 base at V and 5 bases at J, leaving 1 base unmatched. CDR3 loop: CASSQGGQGNEKLFF. For the CDR3, the DNA is TGCGCCAGCAGCCAAGGGGGACAGGGGAATGAAAAACTGTTTTTT.

This clonotype has just a few counts. CDR3 amino acids: CASSSRDPRYNEQYF. CDR3 nucleotide sequence: TGCGCCAGCAGCTCCCGGGACCCTCGGTACAACGAGCAGTACTTC. The V call is TRBV5-1, the J call TRBJ2-7, with D perhaps given as TRBD1 or TRBD2 (5 bases each). There are 15 residues in the CDR3. Germline-derived CDR1 and CDR2 are SGHRS and YFSETQ. V lost 3 bases and J 5 bases, leaving 18 bases between the germline ends.

This clonotype was seen only once. The chain combines TRBV12-5 with TRBJ1-1; D possibly corresponds to TRBD1 (5 bases). Germline lookup yields CDR1 LGHNT and CDR2 FRNRAP. The CDR3 totals 14 residues. V was trimmed by 4 bases and J by 4 bases, leaving 13 bases between them. In DNA, the CDR3 is TGTGCTAGTGGTTCAGGCGGGGGGGGCACTGAAGCTTTCTTT. This translates into CASGSGGGGTEAFF.

The V gene is TRBV7-6, the J gene TRBJ2-1; tentatively, D is TRBD2 (6 bases). V was pared by 1 base and J by 5 bases, with 12 bases between. This CDR3 is built from 15 residues. Germline CDR1 reads SGHVS; CDR2 reads FNYEAQ. This CDR3 is CASSLVRGGNNEQFF. For the CDR3, the DNA is TGTGCCAGCAGCTTAGTTAGGGGAGGTAACAATGAGCAGTTCTTC. The complete variable domain, with remaining parts taken from reference TRBV7-6 and TRBJ2-1, reads GAGVSQSPRYKVTKRGQDVALRCDPISGHVSLYWYRQALGQGPEFLTYFNYEAQQDKSGLPNDRFSAERPEGSISTLTIQRTEQRDSAMYRCASSLVRGGNNEQFFGPGTRLTVL.

The V gene is TRBV9, the J gene TRBJ2-1; D might be TRBD1 (6 bases). From germline, CDR1 is SGDLS and CDR2 YYNGEE. The CDR3 covers 14 residues. V lost 1 base and J lost 15, with 20 bases in between. CDR3 nucleotide sequence: TGTGCCAGCAGCGTACAGACAGGCGCCCTCGGTTTGTTCTTC. This translates into CASSVQTGALGLFF.

The chain uses TRBV4-1 and TRBJ2-1; TRBD1 matches 8 bases. The CDR3 runs 15 residues. Trimming cost V 2 bases and J 8 bases; bases outside gene matches: 8. Germline CDR1 MGHRA, CDR2 YSYEKL. CDR3 region: CASSQPRTGSDEQFF. The CDR3 DNA follows: TGCGCCAGCAGCCAACCTCGGACAGGGTCGGATGAGCAGTTCTTC.

This chain uses TRBV25-1 with TRBJ2-1, with 9 bases lining up with TRBD1. V lost 5 bases to trimming and J lost 10 bases; unmatched junction nucleotides: 12. Germline CDR1 and CDR2: MGHDK and SYGVNS. The CDR3 has 15 residues. CDR3 sequence: CASSPDRDRVEEQFF. DNA of the CDR3: TGTGCCAGCAGTCCAGACCGGGACAGGGTCGAGGAGCAGTTCTTC.

This clonotype was found a few times. This chain links TRBV15 with TRBJ1-6; D unresolved. Per the germline V gene, CDR1 is LNHNV and CDR2 is YYDKDF (reference sequence). V was shortened by 1 base and J by 7 bases, with 11 bases between the two germline ends. The CDR3 spans 15 residues. CDR3 region: CATSRARRPNSPLHF. The CDR3 nucleotides are TGTGCCACCAGCAGAGCAAGACGGCCAAATTCACCCCTCCACTTT.

This clonotype was found many times. The chain is built from TRBV7-2 and TRBJ2-3, with 10 bases matching TRBD2. J lost 4 bases, V lost 1 base, and 5 bases had no gene match. CDR3 length: 16 residues. Germline CDR1 is SGHTA and CDR2 is FQGNSA. CDR3 in amino acids: CASSLGSGGAADTQYF. The CDR3 DNA reads as TGTGCCAGCAGCTTAGGAAGCGGGGGGGCTGCAGATACGCAGTATTTT.

The J gene is TRBJ2-3, the V gene TRBV29-1; the match to TRBD2 covers 14 bases. Germline CDR1 and CDR2: SQVTM and ANQGSEA. CDR3 length: 17 residues. Trimming at V came to 5 bases and at J to 2 bases, leaving 9 bases not matched to a gene. The CDR3 here is CSVWTSGRSGVTDTQYF. CDR3 in DNA: TGCAGCGTTTGGACTAGCGGGAGGTCTGGGGTCACAGATACGCAGTATTTT.

V is TRBV7-9 and J is TRBJ2-7; the D gene could be TRBD1 or TRBD2 (6 bases each). The last part of the DNA fits TRBJ2-5 better; the J call may be wrong. Germline assignment: CDR1 SEHNR and CDR2 FQNEAQ (reference sequence). CDR3 length equals 16 residues. The CDR3 loop is CASSTQLALGGETQYF. The CDR3 coding sequence is TGTGCCAGCAGCACCCAACTAGCCCTAGGGGGAGAGACCCAGTACTTC.

The table lists this clonotype with a few counts. V and J are TRBV6-5 and TRBJ2-1; possible D gene TRBD1, 7 bases. Germline-derived CDR1 and CDR2 are MNHEY and SVGAGI. V was cut by 5 bases and J by 4 bases, with 15 bases left in between. This CDR3 is 15 amino acids long. CDR3 bases: TGTGCCAGCAGTCCTCCAGGGGGGACATACAATGAGCAGTTCTTC. Translating it yields CASSPPGGTYNEQFF.